The TCR beta chain described here comes from a study of beta chain features in type 1 diabetes. Study results and limitations: Cells with high TCR expression could be over-represented by cDNA sequencing.

The germline V and J ends were trimmed by 11 bases and 5 bases, with 22 bases remaining between them. CDR1 is SGHAT, CDR2 FQDESV, per germline (reference sequence). This CDR3 is built from 15 residues. Expressed TCRB transcripts were sequenced after all isolated RNA was converted to cDNA. Clones were sequenced by immunoSEQ multiplex PCR, and TCRdb holds only the in-frame ones, with some missing. The sample includes around 500,000 clones, about 30% of them seen just once. This clone turned up a few times. What it recognizes is unknown. The receptor was isolated from a man aged 18 to 29 in good health. The chain couples TRBV11-1 to TRBJ2-1; a weak D match, TRBD2 (6 bases). The material sequenced was naive CD4+ T cells from blood. Written as DNA, the CDR3 is TGTGCCTCGAGAGGGAGGCCGACGAGTGACAATGAGCAGTTCTTC. Its translation: CASRGRPTSDNEQFF.